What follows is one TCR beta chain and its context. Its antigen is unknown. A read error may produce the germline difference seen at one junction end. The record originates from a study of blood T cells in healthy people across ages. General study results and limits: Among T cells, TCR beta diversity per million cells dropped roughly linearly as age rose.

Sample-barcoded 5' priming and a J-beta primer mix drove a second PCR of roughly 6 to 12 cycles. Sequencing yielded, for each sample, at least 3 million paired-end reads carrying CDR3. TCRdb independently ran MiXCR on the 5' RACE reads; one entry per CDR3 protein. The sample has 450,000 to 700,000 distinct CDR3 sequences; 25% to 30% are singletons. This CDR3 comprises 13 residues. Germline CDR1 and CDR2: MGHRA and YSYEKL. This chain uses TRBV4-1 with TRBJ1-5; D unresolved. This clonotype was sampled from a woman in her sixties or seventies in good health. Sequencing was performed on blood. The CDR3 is CASSEELYQPQHF. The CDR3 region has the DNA TGCGCCAGCAGCGAAGAGCTATATCAGCCCCAGCATTTT.